The present entry profiles one TCR beta chain with its context. Amplification of TCR beta CDR3 regions used RNA as the template. Primed by the HTBI set, a first-round RT-PCR was run on the TCR CDR3. TCRdb re-called the multiplex PCR reads through MiXCR, storing one row per CDR3 protein. The sample yields 340,000 or so distinct CDR3 sequences, 15% to 20% seen once. CDR1 is SNHLY and CDR2 is FYNNEI in the germline V gene. This CDR3 comprises 15 residues. V lost 5 bases to trimming and J lost 3 bases; unmatched junction nucleotides: 2. This sample is part of a study of T cells in Graves' hyperthyroidism and ophthalmopathy. For the diagnoses, clinical symptoms, serum thyroxine and TRAb, thyroid ultrasound and orbital computed tomography were used.

The rearrangement uses TRBV2 and TRBJ1-4; the match to TRBD1 covers 11 bases. Material for sequencing was blood. This clonotype was obtained from a woman between 50 and 59 years old with Graves' hyperthyroidism. The CDR3 coding sequence is TGTGCCAGCAGTCGGGGACAGGGGGCTAATGAAAAACTGTTTTTT. Translation gives CASSRGQGANEKLFF.